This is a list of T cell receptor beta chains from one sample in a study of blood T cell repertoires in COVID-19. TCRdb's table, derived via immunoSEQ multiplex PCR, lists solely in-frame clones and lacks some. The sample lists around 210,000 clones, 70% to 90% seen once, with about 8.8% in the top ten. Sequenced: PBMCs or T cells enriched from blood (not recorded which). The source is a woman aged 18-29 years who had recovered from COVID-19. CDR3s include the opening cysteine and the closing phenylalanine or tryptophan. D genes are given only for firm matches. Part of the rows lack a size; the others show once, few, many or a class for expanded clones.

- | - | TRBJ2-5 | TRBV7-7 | TGTGCCAGCAGCTTAGCGGATGGGTCAGGCCGCGGGGAGACCCAGTACTTC | CASSLADGSGRGETQYF
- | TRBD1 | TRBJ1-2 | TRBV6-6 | TGTGCCAGCAGGGAGACAGGGGAAGACTATGGCTACACCTTC | CASRETGEDYGYTF
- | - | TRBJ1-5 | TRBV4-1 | TGCGCCAGCACCCCTATCCTAAATAGCAATCAGCCCCAGCATTTT | CASTPILNSNQPQHF
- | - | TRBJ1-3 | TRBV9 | TGTGCCAGCAGCCCCCCAGGGGTTGGGGGAAACACCATATATTTT | CASSPPGVGGNTIYF
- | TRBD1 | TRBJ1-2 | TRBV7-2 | TGTGCCAGCAGCCCGCTTCGGACAGGGGACTATGGCTACACCTTC | CASSPLRTGDYGYTF
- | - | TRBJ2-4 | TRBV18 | TGTGCCAGCTCACGAGCTCTCCAACAGGGCCAGAAGGCCAAAAACATTCAGTACTTC | CASSRALQQGQKAKNIQYF
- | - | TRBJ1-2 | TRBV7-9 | TGTGCCAGCAGCTTAATGCAGGGCGTAGTGGGCTACACCTTC | CASSLMQGVVGYTF
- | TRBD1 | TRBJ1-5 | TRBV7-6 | TGTGCCAGCAGCTTAGGAGGGGGCAGGAATCAGCCCCAGCATTTT | CASSLGGGRNQPQHF
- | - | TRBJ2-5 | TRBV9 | TGTGCCAGCAGCGTAGGGGCCCAGGAGACCCAGTACTTC | CASSVGAQETQYF
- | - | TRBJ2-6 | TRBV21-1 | TGTGCCAGCAGGGGACTAGCGGGGGGATCTGGGGCCAACGTCCTGACTTTC | CASRGLAGGSGANVLTF
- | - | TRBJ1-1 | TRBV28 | TGTGCCAGCGGGGAGGCAGGCTTGCTGATGAACACTGAAGCTTTCTTT | CASGEAGLLMNTEAFF
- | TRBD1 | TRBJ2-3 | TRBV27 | TGTGCCAGCGCCGATGGGACAGGTGGAGATACGCAGTATTTT | CASADGTGGDTQYF
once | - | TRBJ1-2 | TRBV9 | TGTGCCAGCAGCGTAGTAGACCAGGGGCTGGACTATGGCTACACCTTC | CASSVVDQGLDYGYTF
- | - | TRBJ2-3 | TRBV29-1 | TGCAGCGTCGAACGGGTTATCGCGGAAGCTCGCACGACAGATACGCAGTATTTT | CSVERVIAEARTTDTQYF
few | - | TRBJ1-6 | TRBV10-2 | TGCGCCAGCAGTGAGGTACAGGGTCGGTATAATTCACCCCTCCACTTT | CASSEVQGRYNSPLHF
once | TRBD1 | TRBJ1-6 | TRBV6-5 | TGTGCCAGCAGTTACTTTCAGGGGGAGTATTCACCCCTCCACTTT | CASSYFQGEYSPLHF
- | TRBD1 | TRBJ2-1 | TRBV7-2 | TGTGCCAGCAGCGTAACAGGGGGACAGTTCTACAATGAGCAGTTCTTC | CASSVTGGQFYNEQFF
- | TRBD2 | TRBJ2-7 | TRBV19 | TGTGCCAGTAGGCCCCAACTAGCGGGGAACGAGCAGTACTTC | CASRPQLAGNEQYF
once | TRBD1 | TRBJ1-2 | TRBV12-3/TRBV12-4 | TGTGCCAGCAGTCGACAGGGCGTCTATGGCTACACCTTC | CASSRQGVYGYTF
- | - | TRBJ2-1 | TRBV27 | TGTGCCAGCAGTTTACGGGGGGCCACCTACAATGAGCAGTTCTTC | CASSLRGATYNEQFF
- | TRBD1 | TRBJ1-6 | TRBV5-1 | TGCGCCAGCAGCTTTACCGCGACAGGGGACTATAATTCACCCCTCCACTTT | CASSFTATGDYNSPLHF
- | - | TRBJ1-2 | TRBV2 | TGTGCCAGCAGGACGGACAGTGGCTACACCTTC | CASRTDSGYTF
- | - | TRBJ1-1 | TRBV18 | TGTGCCAGCTCACCACCGGGGACAAAAGGCACTGAAGCTTTCTTT | CASSPPGTKGTEAFF
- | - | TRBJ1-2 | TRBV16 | TGTGCCAGCAGCCAACTCGGGGGGGCGGATGGCTACACCTTC | CASSQLGGADGYTF
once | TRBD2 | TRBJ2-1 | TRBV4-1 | TGCGCCAGCAGCCGAAAACTAGCGGGGGGTGATGAGCAGTTCTTC | CASSRKLAGGDEQFF
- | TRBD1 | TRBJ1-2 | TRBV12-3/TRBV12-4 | TGTGCCAGCAGTTTAACACAGGGGGCGGGCTACACCTTC | CASSLTQGAGYTF
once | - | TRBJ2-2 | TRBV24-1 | TGTGCCACCAGTGATCAGGGGATTAACACCGGGGAGCTGTTTTTT | CATSDQGINTGELFF
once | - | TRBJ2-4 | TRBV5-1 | TGCGCCAGCAGCGGGGTGGGGCTGGGGAACATTCAGTACTTC | CASSGVGLGNIQYF
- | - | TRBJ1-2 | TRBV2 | TGTGCCAGCAGCGCTAGGAGGATCCCGTACTATGGCTACACCTTC | CASSARRIPYYGYTF
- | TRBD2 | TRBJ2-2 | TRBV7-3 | TGTGCCAGCAGCACCCCAGTAGCGGGGGGGATCACCGGGGAGCTGTTTTTT | CASSTPVAGGITGELFF
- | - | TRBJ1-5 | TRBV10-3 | TGTGCCATCAGTGAGGGACAGCCAAATCAGCCCCAGCATTTT | CAISEGQPNQPQHF
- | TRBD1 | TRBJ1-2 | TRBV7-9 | TGTGCCAGCAGCGTGGAGGGGGCTGGCTATGGCTACACCTTC | CASSVEGAGYGYTF
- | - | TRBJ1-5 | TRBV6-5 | TGTGCCAGCAGTTTACGGAGGAACCATCAGCCCCAGCATTTT | CASSLRRNHQPQHF
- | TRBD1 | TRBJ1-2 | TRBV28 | TGTGCCAGCAGGCTTCCGGGACAGGGTGAGAAGGGCTACACCTTC | CASRLPGQGEKGYTF
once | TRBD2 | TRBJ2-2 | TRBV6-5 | TGTGCCAGCACCCTAGCGGGGGGAGGCGGGGAGCTGTTTTTT | CASTLAGGGGELFF
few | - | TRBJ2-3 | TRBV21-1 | TGTGCCAGCAGTAATAGCGGGGGGGCCCTAGATACGCAGTATTTT | CASSNSGGALDTQYF
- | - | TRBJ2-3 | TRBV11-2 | TGTGCCAGCAGCCTTGGGGGGGCCCGAAGGACAGATACGCAGTATTTT | CASSLGGARRTDTQYF
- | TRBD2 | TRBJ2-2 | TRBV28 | TGTGCCAGCAGACCGGGGGGGCACACGAACACCGGGGAGCTGTTTTTT | CASRPGGHTNTGELFF
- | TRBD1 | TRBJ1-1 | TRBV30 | TGTGCCTGGGGACAGGGCAATGAAGCTTTCTTT | CAWGQGNEAFF
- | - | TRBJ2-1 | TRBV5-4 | TGTGCCAGCACCCCTGACCAGGGGTCCTACAATGAGCAGTTCTTC | CASTPDQGSYNEQFF
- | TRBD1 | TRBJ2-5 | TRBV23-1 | TGCGCCAGCAGTCAATCGGGAAGAGATGTAGGGACAGGGGGCGCGCGGGGTCAAGAGACCCAGTACTTC | CASSQSGRDVGTGGARGQETQYF
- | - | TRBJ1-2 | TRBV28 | TGTGCCAGCCAACAGAACCCGGCAGGCTACACCTTC | CASQQNPAGYTF
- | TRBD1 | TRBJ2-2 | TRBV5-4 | TGTGCCAGCAGCTCCCGACAGGGGGCGTCGGACACCGGGGAGCTGTTTTTT | CASSSRQGASDTGELFF
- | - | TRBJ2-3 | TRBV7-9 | TGTGCCAGCAGGGCCCCAGGCTCAGTTAGGACAGATACGCAGTATTTT | CASRAPGSVRTDTQYF
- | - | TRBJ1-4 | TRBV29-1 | TGCAGCGGGGAGGGTGGGGGAAATGAAAAACTGTTTTTT | CSGEGGGNEKLFF